These 20 T cell receptor beta chains originate from one sample sequenced in a study of Ad26.COV2.S vaccination and SARS-CoV-2 variants. The assay was immunoSEQ multiplex PCR, and TCRdb's table has in-frame clones only and misses some. The sample shows around 400,000 clones, roughly 90% of them seen only once. Treatment given: approximately 18 received Ad26.COV2.S at low or high dose, single or two shots; roughly 5 received placebo; per-sample allocation not given. Sampling was performed 63 days after the first vaccine or placebo injection. Material: peripheral blood, obtained in a trial of Ad26.COV2.S vaccine versus placebo. The receptors derive from a person between 18 and 60 years old who received the Ad26.COV2.S COVID-19 vaccine or a placebo.

The V gene is TRBV5-6, the J gene TRBJ2-7; tentatively, D is TRBD2 (6 bases). CDR1 and CDR2 from the germline V gene are SGHDT and YYEEEE. With 6 bases removed from V and 5 bases from J, the gap between germline ends came to 21 bases. The CDR3 runs to 15 residues. The CDR3 nucleotides are TGTGCCAGCATCGAATCCGGGAGACTAGGGCACGAGCAGTACTTC. This translates into CASIESGRLGHEQYF.

The chain links TRBV27 to TRBJ1-2; TRBD1 aligns across 7 bases. The CDR3 spans 14 residues. Per the germline V gene, CDR1 is MNHEY and CDR2 is SMNVEV (reference sequence). With V trimmed by 5 bases and J by 4 bases, 7 bases remained unmatched. The CDR3 coding sequence is TGTGCCAGCAGTAAAGACAGGGCAGGCTATGGCTACACCTTC. Translation gives CASSKDRAGYGYTF.

This clone was recorded a few times. J is TRBJ1-5 and V is TRBV7-2, with TRBD1 identical over 7 bases. The CDR3 covers 14 residues. CDR1 is SGHTA, CDR2 FQGNSA, per germline. Losses at the gene ends were 7 bases for V and 5 bases for J; bases not matched to a gene: 8. The CDR3 nucleotides are TGTGCCAGCACCCCCCTAACAGGGGATCAGCCCCAGCATTTT. This translates into CASTPLTGDQPQHF.

V gene TRBV4-3 combines with J gene TRBJ1-3; a weak D match, TRBD1 (5 bases). V was trimmed by 1 base and J by 7 bases, leaving 11 bases between them. Germline V gives CDR1 LGHNA, CDR2 YSLEER. The CDR3 consists of 14 residues. The CDR3 is CASSQGTRANTIYF. The CDR3 DNA reads as TGCGCCAGCAGCCAAGGTACCAGGGCGAACACCATATATTTT.

This clone was found a few times. The rearrangement links TRBV6-5 to TRBJ1-3; no clear D gene. V lost 0 bases, J lost 4 bases, and 4 bases lay in between. CDR1 is MNHEY, CDR2 SVGAGI, per germline. This CDR3 contains 13 residues. The CDR3 loop reads CASSYSMGNTIYF. The DNA of the CDR3 is TGTGCCAGCAGTTACTCAATGGGAAACACCATATATTTT.

The chain is built from TRBV5-5 and TRBJ2-7, with a weak D call TRBD1 (6 bases). Germline assignment: CDR1 SGHKS and CDR2 YYEKEE (reference sequence). The CDR3 sequence is 17 residues long. Between the trimmed V and J ends, which lost 1 base and 2 bases, there was a span of 19 bases. The chain's CDR3 is CASSLMAKQTGTYEQYF. The CDR3 coding sequence is TGTGCCAGCAGCTTGATGGCGAAGCAGACAGGCACCTACGAGCAGTACTTC.

This sequence joins TRBV7-9 and TRBJ1-3; 7 bases line up with TRBD1. The CDR3 covers 15 residues. V was clipped by 8 bases and J by 8 bases; unmatched bases: 15. The V gene's germline CDR1 is SEHNR and CDR2 FQNEAQ (reference sequence). The chain's CDR3 is CASRQGGHSTDTIYF. CDR3 coding DNA: TGTGCCAGCCGCCAGGGGGGGCATTCAACTGACACCATATATTTT.

CDR3 sequence reads: CSGTGTSGRRGQFF. The CDR3 bases are TGCAGCGGCACCGGGACTAGCGGGAGGCGGGGGCAGTTCTTC. The gene calls are TRBV29-1 and TRBJ2-1; TRBD2 agrees at 15 bases. The ends lost 7 bases at V and 12 bases at J; junction bases unmatched: 10. Germline CDR1 and CDR2: SQVTM and ANQGSEA. This CDR3 comprises 14 residues.

This clone was recorded once. V gene TRBV3-1 (or the pseudogene TRBV3-2) combines with J gene TRBJ1-1, with D possibly being TRBD1 (5 bases). The CDR3 has 14 residues. The germline V gene has CDR1 LGHDT and CDR2 YNNKEL (reference sequence). V lost 0 bases to trimming and J lost 5 bases, with 10 bases between them. The CDR3 loop reads CASSQDPGGTEAFF. For the CDR3, the DNA is TGTGCCAGCAGCCAAGATCCCGGGGGAACTGAAGCTTTCTTT.

The rearrangement uses TRBV21-1 and TRBJ2-7. TRBV21-1 represents a pseudogene. The CDR3 covers 15 residues. The CDR3 sequence is CASSMGPRRLVEQYF. The CDR3 coding sequence is TGTGCCAGCAGCATGGGACCTAGGCGCTTGGTCGAGCAGTACTTC.

This clone appeared a single time. The chain recombines TRBV27 with TRBJ2-3, with 9 bases that match TRBD1. This CDR3 is built from 20 residues. Germline V lookup: CDR1 MNHEY, CDR2 SMNVEV (reference sequence). J was trimmed by 3 bases and V by 2 bases; bases with no gene match: 18. CDR3 in amino acids: CASSLKLRDRDYIGTDTQYF. Written as DNA, the CDR3 is TGTGCCAGCAGTTTAAAACTCCGGGACAGGGATTACATTGGTACAGATACGCAGTATTTT.

The V and J genes are TRBV6-5 and TRBJ1-4; D perhaps matches TRBD1 (5 bases). Germline V CDR1 and CDR2: MNHEY, SVGAGI. Trimming stripped 8 bases from V and 7 bases from J, with 11 bases between. The CDR3 is 12 residues long. CDR3 residues: CASQGVGEKLFF. CDR3 coding DNA: TGTGCCAGCCAGGGTGTCGGTGAAAAACTGTTTTTT.

This chain joins TRBV6-5 and TRBJ2-1; possibly TRBD2 for D (6 bases). Germline CDR1 reads MNHEY; CDR2 reads SVGAGI. The CDR3 is made up of 14 amino acids. Between the trimmed V and J ends, which lost 6 bases and 0 bases, there was a span of 9 bases. Here the CDR3 DNA reads TGTGCCAGCAGATCGACTAGCTCCTACAATGAGCAGTTCTTC. This encodes CASRSTSSYNEQFF.

The chain employs TRBV10-3 and TRBJ2-2; 11 bases match TRBD2. Trimming removed 2 bases from V and 5 bases from J; junction bases left unmatched: 7. There are 17 residues in the CDR3. Germline V gene sequence: CDR1 ENHRY, CDR2 SYGVKD. This CDR3 is CAISERRSSGGTGELFF. CDR3 nucleotide sequence: TGTGCCATCAGTGAGCGCAGGTCTAGCGGGGGGACCGGGGAGCTGTTTTTT.

The J gene is TRBJ2-1, the V gene TRBV3-1 (or the pseudogene TRBV3-2); no definite D call. Looked up from germline, CDR1 is LGHDT and CDR2 is YNNKEL (reference sequence). The germline V and J ends were trimmed by 3 bases and 6 bases, with 12 bases remaining between them. The CDR3 contains 14 residues. The CDR3 nucleotides read TGTGCCAGCAGCCATGCGTTGGGTGCCAATGAGCAGTTCTTC. Translating it yields CASSHALGANEQFF.

The V gene is TRBV7-6, the J gene TRBJ1-4, with D hard to call. This CDR3 spans 16 amino acids. Trimming shortened V by 1 base and J by 10 bases, and 19 bases separated the two germline ends. Per the germline V gene, CDR1 is SGHVS and CDR2 is FNYEAQ. CDR3 sequence: CASSLVAGSDPGKLFF. The CDR3, as DNA: TGTGCCAGCAGCTTAGTTGCCGGGTCGGATCCTGGAAAACTGTTTTTT.

The V gene is TRBV12-5, the J gene TRBJ2-7; tentatively, D is TRBD1 (6 bases). CDR1 and CDR2 (germline): LGHNT, FRNRAP. The CDR3 totals 13 residues. V shed 4 bases and J shed 4 bases, with 11 bases lying between them. In DNA, the CDR3 is TGTGCTAGTGGTTCGGACAGATTATACGAGCAGTACTTC. Residues: CASGSDRLYEQYF.

The rearrangement links TRBV25-1 to TRBJ1-2; D unclear. Trimming removed 7 bases at V and 4 bases at J, with 13 bases between. Per germline, CDR1 MGHDK and CDR2 SYGVNS. This CDR3 spans 13 amino acids. CDR3 region: CASTTWEGYGYTF. CDR3 nucleotide sequence: TGTGCCAGCACTACATGGGAGGGCTATGGCTACACCTTC.

The sample holds one count of this clone. The chain recombines TRBV5-4 with TRBJ2-1; D might be TRBD1 (6 bases). The germline CDR1 and CDR2 sequences are SGHNT and YYREEE (reference sequence). Trimming left V 4 bases short and J 0 bases short, with 20 bases between. The CDR3 totals 18 residues. CDR3 coding DNA: TGTGCCAGCAGCCCCCACGAACCGACAGGCGTCTCCTACAATGAGCAGTTCTTC. Amino acid sequence: CASSPHEPTGVSYNEQFF.

The rearrangement uses TRBV5-4 and TRBJ1-2; 12 bases agree with TRBD1. V trimming: 4 bases; J trimming: 3 bases; junction bases outside the gene matches: 7. The CDR3 contains 16 residues. CDR1 and CDR2 from the germline V gene are SGHNT and YYREEE (reference sequence). This CDR3 is CASSPRDRGHDYGYTF. CDR3 DNA sequence: TGTGCCAGCAGCCCGAGGGACAGGGGGCATGACTATGGCTACACCTTC.